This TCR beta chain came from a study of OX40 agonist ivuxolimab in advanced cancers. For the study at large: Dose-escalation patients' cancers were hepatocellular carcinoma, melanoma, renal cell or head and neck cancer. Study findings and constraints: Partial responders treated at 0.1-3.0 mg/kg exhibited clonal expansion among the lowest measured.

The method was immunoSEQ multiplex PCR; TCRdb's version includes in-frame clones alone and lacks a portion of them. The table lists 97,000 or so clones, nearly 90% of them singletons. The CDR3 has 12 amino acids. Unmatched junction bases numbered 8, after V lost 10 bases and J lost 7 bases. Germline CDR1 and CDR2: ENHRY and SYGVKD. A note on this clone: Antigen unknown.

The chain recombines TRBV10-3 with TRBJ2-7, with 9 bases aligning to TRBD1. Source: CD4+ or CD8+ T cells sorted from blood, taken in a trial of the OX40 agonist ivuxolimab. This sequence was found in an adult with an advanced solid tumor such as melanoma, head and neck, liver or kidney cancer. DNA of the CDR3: TGTGCCACCCGGGACAGGGATTCTGAGCAGTACTTC. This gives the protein CATRDRDSEQYF.